Included here is one T cell receptor beta chain sequence, with context. Unmatched junction bases numbered 17, after V lost 5 bases and J lost 2 bases. Germline values: CDR1 PRHDT, CDR2 FYEKMQ (reference sequence). This CDR3 spans 19 amino acids. This record belongs to a study of OX40 agonist ivuxolimab in advanced cancers. Some clones are missing from TCRdb's copy, which holds only in-frame ones; the method was immunoSEQ multiplex PCR. This sample carries under 55,000 clones, 75% to 90% of them seen once, and the ten largest clones take approximately 15%. The TCR originated in an adult with an advanced solid tumor such as melanoma, head and neck, liver or kidney cancer. The source was CD4+ or CD8+ T cells sorted from blood, collected in a trial of the OX40 agonist ivuxolimab. The gene calls are TRBV13 and TRBJ2-3, with 9 bases identical to TRBD1. CDR3 nucleotide sequence: TGTGCCAGCAGCACCCGCGGACAGGGGCCCGCTCGCGACACAGATACGCAGTATTTT. Translated: CASSTRGQGPARDTDTQYF.